A selection of T cell receptor beta chains follows, all from one sample in a study of T cell responses to AZD1222 COVID-19 vaccine. The repertoire was sequenced with immunoSEQ multiplex PCR; TCRdb's copy has only in-frame clones and lacks some. Found here are 100,000 or so clones, 70% to 90% of them singletons; the top ten hold over 15%. Sequencing used peripheral blood, obtained on day 0 of AZD1222 vaccination. The origin of the receptors is an adult in good health. Each CDR3 is given with its conserved first and last residue. D genes are given only for firm matches. Size is omitted from some rows. Given values are once, few, many or a class for expanded clones.

size,V,D,J,CDR3,DNA
few,TRBV4-1,NA,TRBJ1-1,CASSQMGRTLNTEAFF,TGCGCCAGCAGCCAAATGGGGCGGACATTGAACACTGAAGCTTTCTTT
NA,TRBV18,TRBD1,TRBJ1-5,CASSPDRQGMPQHF,TGTGCCAGCTCCCCCGATCGACAGGGGATGCCCCAGCATTTT
NA,TRBV29-1,NA,TRBJ2-5,CSVEDRAGQETQYF,TGCAGCGTTGAAGACAGGGCAGGCCAAGAGACCCAGTACTTC
NA,TRBV29-1,NA,TRBJ1-1,CSVARSSTEAFF,TGCAGCGTTGCTAGGTCGTCCACTGAAGCTTTCTTT
NA,TRBV30,NA,TRBJ1-4,CAWSKISRAGVHEKLFF,TGTGCCTGGAGTAAGATAAGTCGGGCAGGGGTTCATGAAAAACTGTTTTTT
NA,TRBV6-5,TRBD1,TRBJ2-7,CASRWDSTYEQYF,TGTGCCAGCAGATGGGACAGTACCTACGAGCAGTACTTC
NA,TRBV10-3,NA,TRBJ2-3,CATSGSPDTQYF,TGTGCCACCTCGGGGAGTCCAGATACGCAGTATTTT
NA,TRBV10-3,NA,TRBJ2-5,CAISGTQETQYF,TGTGCCATCAGTGGAACCCAAGAGACCCAGTACTTC
NA,TRBV28,NA,TRBJ2-7,CASRPGQGGEQYF,TGTGCCAGCAGACCCGGACAGGGAGGGGAGCAGTACTTC
NA,TRBV5-1,TRBD1,TRBJ1-5,CASSFGTGNQPQHF,TGCGCCAGCAGTTTTGGGACAGGCAATCAGCCCCAGCATTTT
NA,TRBV9,NA,TRBJ2-3,CASSVAGGSGSTDTQYF,TGTGCCAGCAGCGTAGCGGGGGGCAGCGGAAGCACAGATACGCAGTATTTT
NA,TRBV10-3,NA,TRBJ1-5,CAISESAADNQPQHF,TGTGCCATCAGTGAGTCGGCGGCAGATAATCAGCCCCAGCATTTT
NA,TRBV28,TRBD1,TRBJ2-7,CASSKTGSVRREQYF,TGTGCCAGCAGTAAGACAGGGTCAGTGAGGAGGGAGCAGTACTTC
NA,TRBV10-3,NA,TRBJ1-6,CAISESTVSGNNSPLHF,TGTGCCATCAGTGAATCGACAGTTTCGGGAAATAATTCACCCCTCCACTTT
NA,TRBV6-5,TRBD2,TRBJ2-2,CASSLGTSSGELFF,TGTGCCAGCAGCCTCGGGACTAGCTCTGGGGAGCTGTTTTTT
once,TRBV9,NA,TRBJ1-3,CASSVGQVGNTIYF,TGTGCCAGCAGCGTAGGACAAGTGGGAAACACCATATATTTT
once,TRBV5-4,TRBD1,TRBJ2-3,CASSEQGPGDTQYF,TGTGCCAGCAGTGAACAGGGGCCCGGGGATACGCAGTATTTT
NA,TRBV30,NA,TRBJ1-4,CAWSVYEKLFF,TGTGCCTGGAGTGTATATGAAAAACTGTTTTTT
few,TRBV27,NA,TRBJ2-5,CASSQFTGSQETQYF,TGTGCCAGCAGCCAATTTACAGGGAGCCAAGAGACCCAGTACTTC
NA,TRBV5-4,TRBD2,TRBJ2-7,CASSLTSGLYEQYF,TGTGCCAGCAGCTTGACTAGCGGTCTCTACGAGCAGTACTTC
NA,TRBV4-1,NA,TRBJ2-1,CASSPVSGNEQFF,TGCGCCAGCAGCCCGGTGTCAGGGAATGAGCAGTTCTTC
NA,TRBV2,TRBD2,TRBJ2-1,CASSEGLAGMDEQFF,TGTGCCAGCAGTGAAGGGCTAGCGGGAATGGATGAGCAGTTCTTC
NA,TRBV5-1,NA,TRBJ2-3,CASSYRDRTDTQYF,TGCGCCAGCAGCTACCGGGATCGCACAGATACGCAGTATTTT
NA,TRBV6-5,NA,TRBJ2-1,CASSQGGNEQFF,TGTGCCAGCAGTCAGGGGGGTAATGAGCAGTTCTTC
once,TRBV19,TRBD1,TRBJ2-1,CASSGGTGGPGKQFF,TGTGCCAGTAGTGGAGGGACAGGCGGGCCAGGGAAGCAGTTCTTC
once,TRBV29-1,TRBD1,TRBJ1-1,CSVERTGKATEAFF,TGCAGCGTTGAACGGACAGGGAAGGCCACTGAAGCTTTCTTT
NA,TRBV5-5,NA,TRBJ1-2,CASLEAVGYGYTF,TGTGCCAGCCTGGAAGCGGTTGGCTATGGCTACACCTTC
NA,TRBV19,NA,TRBJ2-1,CASFQEGLLGNEQFF,TGTGCCAGTTTTCAGGAGGGGTTACTCGGCAATGAGCAGTTCTTC
NA,TRBV18,NA,TRBJ1-6,CASSPESSYNSPLHF,TGTGCCAGCTCGCCCGAGAGCTCCTATAATTCACCCCTCCACTTT
NA,TRBV6-6,NA,TRBJ1-4,CASSRSRTAATNEKLFF,TGTGCCAGCAGTCGGTCTCGGACAGCAGCAACTAATGAAAAACTGTTTTTT
NA,TRBV11-3,NA,TRBJ2-3,CASSPFSRTVEGDTQYF,TGTGCCAGCAGCCCATTCTCGAGGACAGTGGAGGGAGATACGCAGTATTTT
NA,TRBV5-4,NA,TRBJ1-6,CASSLVGIDNSPLHF,TGTGCCAGCAGCTTGGTAGGGATCGATAATTCACCCCTCCACTTT
NA,TRBV28,TRBD1,TRBJ1-2,CASSLGQYYGYTF,TGTGCCAGCAGTTTGGGACAGTACTATGGCTACACCTTC
NA,TRBV5-1,TRBD1,TRBJ1-5,CASSPSGGGKPQHF,TGCGCCAGCAGCCCCTCAGGAGGGGGCAAGCCCCAGCATTTT
NA,TRBV9,NA,TRBJ1-5,CASSVGNQPQHF,TGTGCCAGCAGCGTAGGAAATCAGCCCCAGCATTTT
NA,TRBV28,NA,TRBJ1-2,CASSLAQTYGYTF,TGTGCCAGCAGTTTGGCGCAGACCTATGGCTACACCTTC
NA,TRBV5-1,NA,TRBJ1-2,CASSTTDGWGYGYTF,TGCGCCAGCAGCACAACAGACGGATGGGGCTATGGCTACACCTTC
NA,TRBV19,TRBD1,TRBJ1-1,CASSTLVGDRGSEAFF,TGTGCCAGTAGTACCCTGGTGGGGGACAGGGGCTCTGAAGCTTTCTTT
NA,TRBV19,TRBD2,TRBJ2-7,CASRKGLAGAYEQYF,TGTGCCAGTAGGAAGGGACTAGCGGGAGCCTACGAGCAGTACTTC
NA,TRBV9,TRBD2,TRBJ2-1,CASSPTGSGRARNEQFF,TGTGCCAGCAGCCCAACGGGAAGCGGGAGGGCGCGGAATGAGCAGTTCTTC
NA,TRBV7-9,NA,TRBJ1-1,CASSLVAGNTEAFF,TGTGCCAGCAGCTTAGTCGCGGGGAACACTGAAGCTTTCTTT
NA,TRBV11-2,NA,TRBJ2-5,CASSLAGDLETQYF,TGTGCCAGCAGCTTAGCGGGAGATTTAGAGACCCAGTACTTC
few,TRBV6-2/TRBV6-3,TRBD1,TRBJ1-2,CASSTDRGFSRGYTF,TGTGCCAGCAGCACGGACAGGGGTTTTTCTCGTGGCTACACCTTC
NA,TRBV11-2,NA,TRBJ2-5,CASSSTRQETQYF,TGTGCCAGCTCATCAACCAGACAAGAGACCCAGTACTTC
NA,TRBV6-4,NA,TRBJ1-5,CASSDSAGEPQHF,TGTGCCAGCAGTGACTCTGCGGGGGAGCCCCAGCATTTT
NA,TRBV11-2,NA,TRBJ2-7,CASSTPYRLYEQYF,TGTGCCAGCAGTACCCCTTATAGGCTCTACGAGCAGTACTTC
NA,TRBV6-5,NA,TRBJ1-3,CASSYRRVSGNTIYF,TGTGCCAGCAGTTACCGGAGGGTCTCTGGAAACACCATATATTTT
NA,TRBV5-6,NA,TRBJ1-3,CASSWRSGNTIYF,TGTGCCAGCAGCTGGAGGAGTGGAAACACCATATATTTT
NA,TRBV27,NA,TRBJ2-7,CASSYRETYEQYF,TGTGCCAGCAGTTACAGGGAAACCTACGAGCAGTACTTC
NA,TRBV9,NA,TRBJ1-1,CASSVTVSGTEAFF,TGTGCCAGCAGCGTTACAGTTTCGGGCACTGAAGCTTTCTTT